Each of the 28 T cell receptor beta chains below was sequenced from the same sample in a study of HIV-infected patients and healthy controls. TCRdb called the 5' RACE reads again in MiXCR, with one record for every CDR3 protein. The sample lists about 70,000 distinct CDR3 sequences, around 17% occurring once. Input material: CD4+ T cells from blood. Receptor source: a human donor in good health.

This clonotype has ten or more counts. This rearrangement joins TRBV7-2 to TRBJ2-5; D is ambiguous. The CDR3 runs to 12 residues. V lost 4 bases to trimming and J lost 1 base, with 4 bases between them. Per the germline V gene, CDR1 is SGHTA and CDR2 is FQGNSA. CDR3 region: CASSSFQETQYF. The CDR3 nucleotides read TGTGCCAGCAGCTCCTTCCAAGAGACCCAGTACTTC.

The chain joins TRBV7-2 to TRBJ2-3; D possibly corresponds to TRBD2 (5 bases). Trimming pared 5 bases from V and 3 bases from J, leaving 15 bases between. The CDR3 is 15 amino acids. Germline CDR1 is SGHTA and CDR2 is FQGNSA. CDR3 coding DNA: TGTGCCAGCAGCCCGGGCCGAGGGCAGACAGATACGCAGTATTTT. This gives the protein CASSPGRGQTDTQYF.

This clonotype was counted at least ten times. At one end the junction does not follow the germline gene, possibly because of a read error. The chain links TRBV7-2 to TRBJ1-1; D remains unclear. Germline CDR1 reads SGHTA; CDR2 reads FQGNSA. The CDR3 loop spans 13 amino acids. The CDR3: CASSLAENTEAFF. The CDR3 region has the DNA TGTGCTAGCAGCTTAGCAGAGAACACTGAAGCTTTCTTT.

This clonotype appeared once. This chain links TRBV12-3 or TRBV12-4 with TRBJ2-1, with TRBD2 identical over 10 bases. This CDR3 is 14 amino acids long. V shed 6 bases and J 8 bases; nucleotides not matched to a gene: 7. The CDR3 DNA follows: TGTGCCAGCAGAAAGGCTGGGACTAGCGATGAGCAGTTCTTC. Translation: CASRKAGTSDEQFF.

This clonotype was counted many times. The chain is built from TRBV7-2 and TRBJ2-1; 8 nucleotides agree with TRBD2. The CDR3 is 15 amino acids. V shed 1 base and J 3 bases; nucleotides not matched to a gene: 2. CDR1 is SGHTA and CDR2 is FQGNSA in the germline V gene. CDR3 protein: CASSLDGTSYNEQFF. The CDR3 nucleotides are TGTGCCAGCAGCTTAGACGGGACTAGCTACAATGAGCAGTTCTTC.

This clonotype was detected many times. The rearrangement links TRBV20-1 to TRBJ1-6; no firm D call. The CDR3 has 15 residues. The germline V and J ends were trimmed by 5 bases and 9 bases, with 20 bases remaining between them. The V gene's germline CDR1 is DFQATT and CDR2 SNEGSKA (reference sequence). CDR3 in DNA: TGCAGTGCTGCCCGATACGACACCTCAGGTTCACCCCTCCACTTT. Translated: CSAARYDTSGSPLHF.

V gene TRBV30 combines with J gene TRBJ2-7; TRBD1 agrees at 7 bases. The V gene's germline CDR1 is GTSNPN and CDR2 SVGIG (reference sequence). The CDR3 extends over 11 amino acids. J lost 5 bases, V lost 2 bases, and 0 bases had no gene match. The CDR3 is CAWSRGHEQYF. CDR3 nucleotide sequence: TGTGCCTGGAGTAGGGGGCACGAGCAGTACTTC.

In its sample, this clonotype was seen a few times. The chain employs TRBV7-3 and TRBJ2-6, with D hard to call. The V and J ends lost 5 bases and 2 bases respectively, with 10 bases between them. Germline assignment: CDR1 SGHTA and CDR2 FQGTGA. The CDR3 covers 15 residues. The CDR3 region has the DNA TGTGCCAGCAGCAAGTATGAACCTGGGGCCAACGTCCTGACTTTC. This gives the protein CASSKYEPGANVLTF.

The chain is built from TRBV10-3 and TRBJ2-7, with D perhaps TRBD2 (5 bases). The CDR3 spans 18 residues. CDR1 is ENHRY, CDR2 SYGVKD, per germline. V lost 2 bases to trimming and J lost 7 bases, with 27 bases between them. The CDR3 DNA reads as TGTGCCATCAGTGAGCCCGGGCGGGCGGACCTCGGTCTAGGAGAGCAGTACTTC. It codes for CAISEPGRADLGLGEQYF.

The rearrangement links TRBV29-1 to TRBJ1-1, with 7 bases that match TRBD1. With 6 bases clipped from V and 6 bases from J, the junction kept 7 bases outside the gene matches. The CDR3 has 12 residues. CDR1 and CDR2 from the germline V gene are SQVTM and ANQGSEA. In DNA, the CDR3 is TGCAGCGTGGCCACAGGGGACGCTGAAGCTTTCTTT. Residues: CSVATGDAEAFF.

The chain joins TRBV3-1 to TRBJ1-2; perhaps TRBD1 as D (6 bases). V gave up 1 base and J gave up 6 bases, with 15 bases separating them. The germline CDR1 and CDR2 sequences are LGHDT and YNNKEL (reference sequence). The CDR3 length is 15 residues. The CDR3 nucleotides read TGTGCCAGCAGCCAAGGTGGACAGTCCGGGGATGGCTACACCTTC. Its protein product is CASSQGGQSGDGYTF.

This clonotype was counted only a few times. V and J are TRBV9 and TRBJ1-1; a weak D match, TRBD1 (5 bases). Between the trimmed V and J ends, which lost 0 bases and 3 bases, there was a span of 15 bases. The CDR3 contains 16 residues. The germline gives CDR1 SGDLS, CDR2 YYNGEE. In DNA, the CDR3 is TGTGCCAGCAGCGTAGGGGACCGGGGGGGTCACACTGAAGCTTTCTTT. Translation gives CASSVGDRGGHTEAFF.

This chain links TRBV7-2 with TRBJ2-1, with TRBD2 as a possible D gene (7 bases). The CDR3 sequence is 17 residues long. The V end was cut by 1 base, the J end by 0 bases, with 13 bases between. Germline assignment: CDR1 SGHTA and CDR2 FQGNSA. The CDR3: CASSLVGGGNSYNEQFF. In nucleotides, the CDR3 is TGTGCCAGCAGCTTAGTAGGGGGGGGGAACTCCTACAATGAGCAGTTCTTC.

This clonotype was observed many times. The J gene is TRBJ2-2, the V gene TRBV6-2 or TRBV6-3; possibly TRBD1 for D (5 bases). Trimming left V 4 bases short and J 7 bases short, with 13 bases between. CDR1 MNHEY and CDR2 SVGEGT come from the germline V gene. This CDR3 is built from 14 residues. The CDR3 spells CASSFKGSSGELFF. CDR3 DNA sequence: TGTGCCAGCAGTTTTAAGGGGTCTAGCGGGGAGCTGTTTTTT.

The rearrangement joins TRBV12-3 or TRBV12-4 to TRBJ1-3; no clear D. The V end lost 7 bases, the J end lost 0 bases, and 7 bases lay between the germline ends. This CDR3 contains 13 residues. CDR3 nucleotide sequence: TGTGCCAGCAAGAGTGGCTCTGGAAACACCATATATTTT. It encodes CASKSGSGNTIYF.

This clonotype was observed a handful of times. The V gene is TRBV20-1, the J gene TRBJ1-5; 11 bases are shared with TRBD1. V lost 1 base to trimming and J lost 5 bases; unmatched junction nucleotides: 4. Per germline, CDR1 DFQATT and CDR2 SNEGSKA (reference sequence). This CDR3 has 15 amino acids. The CDR3 coding sequence is TGCAGTGCTAGAGGGGACAGGGGGTTGGATCAGCCCCAGCATTTT. Protein sequence: CSARGDRGLDQPQHF.

In its sample, this clonotype was seen a few times. The CDR3 bases are TGCAGCGTTGCCAGGGGGTCCTACGAGCAGTACTTC. Translation: CSVARGSYEQYF. The chain employs TRBV29-1 and TRBJ2-7, with TRBD1 identical over 7 bases. Unmatched junction bases numbered 1, after V lost 4 bases and J lost 1 base. CDR3 length: 12 residues. CDR1 and CDR2 (germline): SQVTM, ANQGSEA.

This clonotype appeared a few times. This rearrangement joins TRBV5-1 to TRBJ1-1; D is ambiguous. V lost 4 bases to trimming and J lost 1 base, with 17 bases between them. The CDR3 is 16 residues long. Per germline, CDR1 SGHRS and CDR2 YFSETQ. In DNA form, the CDR3 reads TGCGCCAGCAGCGAAAACCCCCAACGGTCGAACACTGAAGCTTTCTTT. Translating gives CASSENPQRSNTEAFF.

In this sample, this clonotype turned up many times. This sequence joins TRBV7-8 and TRBJ1-1; D unresolved. Per the germline V gene, CDR1 is SGHVS and CDR2 is FQNEAQ. CDR3 length: 16 amino acids. The V end lost 2 bases, the J end lost 2 bases, and 15 bases lay between the germline ends. The CDR3 loop reads CASSLNYGQRNTEAFF. DNA for the CDR3: TGTGCCAGCAGCTTAAATTACGGGCAGCGCAACACTGAAGCTTTCTTT.

This clonotype was seen at least ten times. The CDR3 region is CASKVRRNTGELFF. For the CDR3, the DNA is TGTGCCAGCAAGGTCCGAAGGAACACCGGGGAGCTGTTTTTT. The gene calls are TRBV6-5 and TRBJ2-2; D is unclear. Per the germline V gene, CDR1 is MNHEY and CDR2 is SVGAGI. The CDR3 totals 14 residues. Between the trimmed V and J ends, which lost 7 bases and 1 base, there was a span of 10 bases.

Only a few counts were recorded for this clonotype. The chain couples TRBV7-2 to TRBJ2-2; tentatively, D is TRBD1 or TRBD2 (5 bases each). The CDR3 length is 15 residues. Trimming removed 0 bases at V and 5 bases at J, with 10 bases between. Looked up from germline, CDR1 is SGHTA and CDR2 is FQGNSA. The CDR3 DNA follows: TGTGCCAGCAGCTTAGCGCAGGGCGGGACCGGGGAGCTGTTTTTT. Residues: CASSLAQGGTGELFF. The full variable domain, with the rest looked up from reference TRBV7-2 and TRBJ2-2, is GAGVSQSPSNKVTEKGKDVELRCDPISGHTALYWYRQSLGQGLEFLIYFQGNSAPDKSGLPSDRFSAERTGGSVSTLTIQRTQQEDSAVYLCASSLAQGGTGELFFGEGSRLTVL.

Sample share makes this clonotype medium-sized. The chain links TRBV30 to TRBJ1-1; weak D call: TRBD1 (6 bases). Per germline, CDR1 GTSNPN and CDR2 SVGIG (reference sequence). Trimming took 3 bases from V and 9 from J, leaving 17 bases between them. This CDR3 is 13 amino acids long. The CDR3: CAWRLQGLYKAFF. CDR3 DNA: TGTGCCTGGAGACTACAGGGACTTTATAAAGCTTTCTTT.

This clonotype occurred many times. The genes are TRBV3-2 and TRBJ2-3; TRBD2 is the table's D call and was not checked against the DNA. TRBV3-2 is assigned pseudogene status. The CDR3 runs to 15 residues. CDR3 in DNA: TGTGCCAGTCAGGGACTAGCGGGAAGCACAGATACGCAGTATTTT. It yields the protein CASQGLAGSTDTQYF.

This clonotype was detected many times. The chain links TRBV21-1 to TRBJ2-1; the D call of TRBD2 is as the table states it, not checked on the DNA. TRBV21-1 is marked as a pseudogene. The CDR3 is made up of 20 amino acids. DNA of the CDR3: TGTGCCAGCAGCTTACCACAGACTAGCGGGGGGCTCAGCTCCTACAATGAGCAGTTCTTC. Its translation is CASSLPQTSGGLSSYNEQFF.

The chain links TRBV6-5 to TRBJ2-1, with TRBD2 identical over 11 bases. The J segment lost 7 bases and the V segment lost 0 bases, leaving 2 bases of the junction unmatched. The CDR3 sequence is 15 residues long. Germline values: CDR1 MNHEY, CDR2 SVGAGI. The CDR3 loop is CASSYSGTSGNEQFF. CDR3 in DNA: TGTGCCAGCAGTTACTCCGGGACTAGCGGAAATGAGCAGTTCTTC.

The chain uses TRBV7-2 and TRBJ2-3; the match to TRBD2 covers 11 bases. CDR3 length: 15 residues. Germline V lookup: CDR1 SGHTA, CDR2 FQGNSA. Trimming cost V 7 bases and J 6 bases; bases outside gene matches: 9. CDR3 nucleotide sequence: TGTGCCAGCATAAGACTAGCGGGGAGTTCCGATACGCAGTATTTT. This codes for CASIRLAGSSDTQYF.

The sample holds many counts of this clonotype. V and J are TRBV6-2 or TRBV6-3 and TRBJ2-1; 7 bases align to TRBD1. CDR3 length equals 15 residues. Germline CDR1 and CDR2: MNHEY and SVGEGT. J was trimmed by 7 bases and V by 0 bases; bases with no gene match: 6. Here the CDR3 DNA reads TGTGCCAGCAGTTACTCGAACAGGGGAAGGAATGAGCAGTTCTTC. It encodes CASSYSNRGRNEQFF.

This clonotype was seen more than once but under ten times. The chain uses TRBV28 and TRBJ2-6; D unclear. V lost 1 base, J lost 0 bases, and 4 bases lay in between. CDR1 is MDHEN, CDR2 SYDVKM, per germline. The CDR3 contains 15 residues. CDR3: CASSLSGSGANVLTF. The CDR3 DNA reads as TGTGCCAGCAGTTTATCAGGCTCTGGGGCCAACGTCCTGACTTTC.